A selection of T cell receptor beta chains follows, all from one sample in a study of shared clonotypes between healthy human individuals. Assay used: immunoSEQ multiplex PCR; TCRdb lists only in-frame clones, some missing. Of 560,000 or so clones in the sample, approximately 96% are singletons; the top ten hold 0.095% to 0.13%. Sequenced: naive CD8+ T cells sorted from blood. Source of these receptors: a woman younger than 45 in good health. CDR3s include the opening cysteine and the closing phenylalanine or tryptophan. Each record gives: clone size, D gene, J gene, V gene, CDR3 length, CDR3 DNA, CDR3 protein. The D gene is left open where the match is weak. Clone size is given for some rows only: seen once, a few or many times, or a class if the clone is expanded.

>.|.|TRBJ1-1|TRBV5-4|13
TGTGCCAGCATAGGGGGTGGGAACACTGAAGCTTTCTTT
CASIGGGNTEAFF
>once|TRBD1|TRBJ1-2|TRBV7-8|18
TGTGCCAGCAGCTTAGCTTATATGGGACAGGGGGATAACTATGGCTACACCTTC
CASSLAYMGQGDNYGYTF
>.|.|TRBJ1-1|TRBV30|12
TGTGCCTGGAGTGGGGACCGCCGGGAAGCTTTCTTT
CAWSGDRREAFF
>.|TRBD2|TRBJ2-7|TRBV9|15
TGTGCCAGCAGCCCCACGGGACTAGATGCGGGCGAGCAGTACTTC
CASSPTGLDAGEQYF
>.|TRBD2|TRBJ2-1|TRBV5-6|14
TGTGCCAGCAGCCCTAGCGGGGGCTACAATGAGCAGTTCTTC
CASSPSGGYNEQFF
>.|.|TRBJ1-1|TRBV2|13
TGTGCCAGCAGTGAGGGCGGAAACACTGAAGCTTTCTTT
CASSEGGNTEAFF
>.|.|TRBJ2-5|TRBV6-5|12
TGTGCCAGCAGCCGGAATTGGGAGACCCAGTACTTC
CASSRNWETQYF
>once|.|TRBJ1-4|TRBV9|17
TGTGCCAGCACCCAAGGTACGGAGATTGCAACTAATGAAAAACTGTTTTTT
CASTQGTEIATNEKLFF
>.|TRBD2|TRBJ2-5|TRBV5-1|15
TGCGCCAGCAGCTCCCTAGCGGGAGATTTTGAGACCCAGTACTTC
CASSSLAGDFETQYF
>.|.|TRBJ2-7|TRBV7-9|12
TGTGCCAGCAGCCAACAGGGACGCGAGCAGTACTTC
CASSQQGREQYF
>.|.|TRBJ2-1|TRBV4-1|16
TGCGCCAGCAGCCAAGCCTCCGGGAGCTTCTACAATGAGCAGTTCTTC
CASSQASGSFYNEQFF
>.|.|TRBJ2-3|TRBV27|13
TGTGCCAGCAGTTTTGGGGGCACAGATACGCAGTATTTT
CASSFGGTDTQYF
>.|.|TRBJ2-5|TRBV30|16
TGTGCCTGGAGTTTACCCCTACAACCGTACCAAGAGACCCAGTACTTC
CAWSLPLQPYQETQYF
>.|TRBD2|TRBJ2-2|TRBV29-1|15
TGCAGCGTTGAAGGGTCCCTAGCGGGGGCCGGGGAGCTGTTTTTT
CSVEGSLAGAGELFF
>.|.|TRBJ2-7|TRBV6-1|11
TGTGCCATTAGGTCTTCCTACGAGCAGTACTTC
CAIRSSYEQYF
>.|.|TRBJ2-1|TRBV20-1|11
TGCAGTGCTAGTAGCGAGTGGGAGCAGTTCTTC
CSASSEWEQFF
>.|TRBD2|TRBJ2-1|TRBV10-2|15
TGCGCCAGCGGATCTAGCGGGAGCCCCTACAATGAGCAGTTCTTC
CASGSSGSPYNEQFF
>.|TRBD2|TRBJ2-3|TRBV7-8|18
TGTGCCAGCAGCTTAGGGGGATGGCGGGAGCGGGGCACAGATACGCAGTATTTT
CASSLGGWRERGTDTQYF
>.|TRBD2|TRBJ2-1|TRBV4-2|16
TGTGCCAGCAGCCAAGCGGGACTAGCGGGAGCCAATGAGCAGTTCTTC
CASSQAGLAGANEQFF
>.|.|TRBJ1-4|TRBV28|15
TGTGCCAGCAGCGGGGTCGGGGGGTCTAATGAAAAACTGTTTTTT
CASSGVGGSNEKLFF
>.|TRBD1|TRBJ2-7|TRBV10-2|14
TGCGCCAGCAGGGACAGGTCATTAGGCTACGAGCAGTACTTC
CASRDRSLGYEQYF
>.|.|TRBJ1-1|TRBV6-5|14
TGTGCCAGCAGTTATGGGGGCAGGCCGGGTGAAGCTTTCTTT
CASSYGGRPGEAFF